The 9 T cell receptor beta chains below were found in one sample sequenced in a study of blood T cell repertoires in COVID-19. Libraries were prepared by immunoSEQ multiplex PCR; TCRdb keeps only in-frame clonotypes and omits some of them. The table lists 95,000 to 100,000 clones, 85% of them singletons. The sequenced sample was peripheral blood. The receptors originated from a woman between 65 and 79 years old with active or convalescent COVID-19.

V usage is TRBV19 and J usage is TRBJ1-5; 7 nucleotides agree with TRBD1. The trim removed 10 bases at V and 6 bases at J, leaving 12 bases unmatched. The CDR3 consists of 14 residues. The germline V gene encodes CDR1 LNHDA and CDR2 SQIVND (reference sequence). DNA of the CDR3: TGTGCCACAGACCCTGGGACAGTAGCTCAGCCCCAGCATTTT. This translates into CATDPGTVAQPQHF.

In DNA form, the CDR3 reads TGCGCCAGCAGCCAAGATCCCGCGGGGAACTATGGCTACACCTTC. It is translated as CASSQDPAGNYGYTF. V and J are TRBV4-1 and TRBJ1-2; D gene uncertain. Germline V gene lookup returns CDR1 MGHRA and CDR2 YSYEKL. V lost 0 bases to trimming and J lost 2 bases, with 10 bases between them. The CDR3 has 15 amino acids.

V is TRBV6-1 and J is TRBJ1-5; D ambiguous. V lost 1 base to trimming and J lost 2 bases, with 9 bases between them. This CDR3 comprises 15 residues. CDR1 and CDR2 from the germline V gene are MNHNS and SASEGT. For the CDR3, the DNA is TGTGCCAGCAGTGAAGGACAAAAAGGCAATCAGCCCCAGCATTTT. This translates into CASSEGQKGNQPQHF.

The rearrangement links TRBV15 to TRBJ2-4; D unclear. This CDR3 has 15 amino acids. Germline V gene sequence: CDR1 LNHNV, CDR2 YYDKDF (reference sequence). Trimming shortened V by 0 bases and J by 9 bases, and 15 bases separated the two germline ends. CDR3 sequence reads: CATSRDRLTSTIQYF. The CDR3, as DNA: TGTGCCACCAGCAGAGACCGACTTACTTCCACCATTCAGTACTTC.

The rearrangement joins TRBV19 to TRBJ2-6; possibly TRBD2 for D (5 bases). Germline assignment: CDR1 LNHDA and CDR2 SQIVND (reference sequence). The CDR3 is made up of 15 amino acids. V was pared by 4 bases and J by 6 bases, with 13 bases between. CDR3 DNA: TGTGCCAGTAGTACAGGACTGGGAAAGGCCAACGTCCTGACTTTC. Translated: CASSTGLGKANVLTF.

CDR3 in DNA: TGTGCCAGCAGCTTAGGTGGGACTACGGGTGAGCAGTACTTC. Protein product: CASSLGGTTGEQYF. The chain combines TRBV7-2 with TRBJ2-7; 7 bases align to TRBD2. The CDR3 runs to 14 residues. Germline V gene lookup returns CDR1 SGHTA and CDR2 FQGNSA. The ends lost 1 base at V and 7 bases at J; junction bases unmatched: 7.

This sequence joins TRBV28 and TRBJ2-7; 7 bases match TRBD2. Looked up from germline, CDR1 is MDHEN and CDR2 is SYDVKM. After removal of 7 bases from V and 4 bases from J, the junction contained 10 bases not matched to a gene. The CDR3 covers 14 residues. This CDR3 reads CASTRAGAVYEQYF. CDR3 DNA: TGTGCCAGCACTCGGGCGGGAGCGGTTTACGAGCAGTACTTC.

The chain recombines TRBV5-1 with TRBJ1-1; D not resolved. Germline CDR1 reads SGHRS; CDR2 reads YFSETQ. The CDR3 covers 14 residues. The germline V and J ends were trimmed by 2 bases and 0 bases, with 8 bases remaining between them. CDR3 protein: CASSLFGVNTEAFF. CDR3 bases: TGCGCCAGCAGCTTATTCGGGGTGAACACTGAAGCTTTCTTT.

The chain carries TRBV30 and TRBJ1-4; no firm D call. The CDR3 is 15 residues long. Germline V CDR1 and CDR2: GTSNPN, SVGIG (reference sequence). V shed 0 bases and J shed 7 bases, with 15 bases lying between them. CDR3 in amino acids: CAWSVLRPIGEKLFF. The CDR3 nucleotides read TGTGCCTGGAGTGTATTGCGCCCGATCGGTGAAAAACTGTTTTTT.